The clone carrying this TCR beta chain was counted at least ten times. Its matching antigen is unknown. These data originate in a study of Graves' ophthalmopathy and Graves' hyperthyroidism. Per germline, CDR1 MNHEY and CDR2 SVGAGI. The CDR3 is 11 residues long. Trimming pared 10 bases from V and 3 bases from J, leaving 9 bases between. Scientists amplified the TCR beta CDR3 regions from RNA transcripts. The authors performed first-round RT-PCR with HTBI primers and then a second-round multiplex PCR. MiXCR was run by TCRdb on the multiplex PCR reads, yielding one entry per CDR3 protein. The profile shows 150,000 to 200,000 distinct CDR3 sequences, 30% to 45% of them singletons. Study observations and caveats: The model's ophthalmopathy progression predictions had approximately 65% sensitivity and about 72% specificity.

The sequencing input was peripheral blood. V and J are TRBV6-5 and TRBJ1-1, with no clear D. The sequence was collected from a man aged 25 to 40 with Graves' ophthalmopathy. The CDR3 DNA follows: TGTGCCACCCAAGATTACACTGAAGCTTTCTTT. Translated: CATQDYTEAFF.